This TCR beta chain was sequenced for a study of T cells in Graves' hyperthyroidism and ophthalmopathy. About the study: Blood from the periphery was taken at initial diagnosis, before any treatment.

This clonotype has only a few counts. What it binds is not known. Disease lasting under 3 months, a NOSPECS grade of at least 4, and a Clinical Activity Score of at least 3 were features of the ophthalmopathy patients. Exclusion of patients followed from uncontrolled infection, other autoimmune disease, pregnancy or lactation. RNA transcripts served as the template for amplifying TCR beta CDR3 regions. A first-round RT-PCR of the TCR CDR3 used the HTBI primer set. One entry per CDR3 protein, called by TCRdb with MiXCR from the multiplex PCR reads. The data hold 600,000 to 650,000 distinct CDR3 sequences, with around 21% observed a single time. Trimming took 7 bases from V and 0 from J, leaving 16 bases between them. Germline V gene sequence: CDR1 SNHLY, CDR2 FYNNEI. The CDR3 totals 15 residues. Findings and limits, study-wide: Most clonotypes expanded in the thyroid (above 0.001) were also present in blood.

Sequenced sample: blood. This TCR derives from a man younger than 40 with Graves' ophthalmopathy. The chain uses TRBV2 and TRBJ2-7; perhaps TRBD2 as D (5 bases). CDR3 sequence (DNA): TGTGCCAGCACCCGAGACCTCGGGAACTCCTACGAGCAGTACTTC. Translation gives CASTRDLGNSYEQYF.